A single sample gave rise to the 19 T cell receptor beta chains below, sequenced in a study of control samples from healthy donors and cancer patients. Profiling relied on immunoSEQ multiplex PCR, and the TCRdb table lists in-frame clones only, not all of them. Of about 55,000 clones listed, 85% to 95% are singletons. Source material: blood. Receptors originate from a man aged 30-40 years in good health.

The rearrangement links TRBV24-1 to TRBJ1-5; D possibly corresponds to TRBD1 (6 bases). Germline loops: CDR1 KGHDR, CDR2 SFDVKD. The CDR3 totals 13 residues. Between the trimmed V and J ends, which lost 6 bases and 4 bases, there was a span of 9 bases. The CDR3 DNA reads as TGTGCCACCAGTTCAGGGGTGAATCAGCCCCAGCATTTT. Translating gives CATSSGVNQPQHF.

A single count supports this clone. J is TRBJ1-2 and V is TRBV24-1; a possible D gene is TRBD1 (5 bases). The V gene's germline CDR1 is KGHDR and CDR2 SFDVKD. Between the trimmed V and J ends, which lost 6 bases and 8 bases, there was a span of 9 bases. This CDR3 comprises 11 residues. The CDR3 nucleotides are TGTGCCACCAGTTCAAGGGGAGGCTACACCTTC. It encodes CATSSRGGYTF.

J is TRBJ2-7 and V is TRBV4-2; 9 nucleotides align to TRBD2. V dropped 2 bases and J dropped 3; count of bases not matched to a gene: 8. CDR1 and CDR2 from the germline V gene are LGHNA and YNFKEQ. The CDR3 runs 16 residues. The CDR3 loop is CASSQNLAGEGYEQYF. As DNA, the CDR3 is TGTGCCAGCAGCCAAAATTTAGCGGGAGAGGGCTACGAGCAGTACTTC.

The CDR3, as DNA: TGTGCCAGCAGCTTAGAAGTGATGTCGGACGAGCAGTACTTC. It is translated as CASSLEVMSDEQYF. The rearrangement joins TRBV7-2 to TRBJ2-7; D call uncertain. The CDR3 runs to 14 residues. CDR1 is SGHTA and CDR2 is FQGNSA in the germline V gene. V gave up 1 base and J gave up 5 bases, with 12 bases separating them.

V usage is TRBV6-5 and J usage is TRBJ1-6; the D is unclear. The CDR3 covers 13 residues. Per germline, CDR1 MNHEY and CDR2 SVGAGI. Trimming cost V 6 bases and J 13 bases, with 16 bases left between them. The DNA of the CDR3 is TGTGCCAGCAGGGGAACACGGGGTCCGCCCCTCCACTTT. The encoded protein is CASRGTRGPPLHF.

The chain joins TRBV18 to TRBJ2-1, with 8 bases identical to TRBD2. Germline V gene sequence: CDR1 KGHSH, CDR2 LQKENI. V gave up 3 bases and J gave up 2 bases; unmatched junction bases: 3. This CDR3 is 15 amino acids long. In DNA form, the CDR3 reads TGTGCCAGCTCACCGGGACTAGGGACCTACAATGAGCAGTTCTTC. Protein: CASSPGLGTYNEQFF.

This clone was picked up one time. The rearrangement joins TRBV10-3 to TRBJ2-2; 8 bases align to TRBD2. CDR1 is ENHRY, CDR2 SYGVKD, per germline. The trim removed 7 bases at V and 0 bases at J, leaving 7 bases unmatched. This CDR3 is 16 amino acids long. The chain's CDR3 is CAITEASGSNTGELFF. In nucleotides, the CDR3 is TGTGCCATCACGGAGGCTAGCGGGTCGAACACCGGGGAGCTGTTTTTT.

The chain uses TRBV5-4 and TRBJ2-6, with a weak D call TRBD2 (5 bases). This CDR3 contains 14 residues. Germline V lookup: CDR1 SGHNT, CDR2 YYREEE (reference sequence). V was shortened by 5 bases and J by 3 bases, with 9 bases between the two germline ends. The CDR3, as DNA: TGTGCCAGCAGTACGGGAAATGGGGCCAACGTCCTGACTTTC. This gives the protein CASSTGNGANVLTF.

The rearrangement links TRBV28 to TRBJ1-6; D unclear. Trimming removed 6 bases at V and 9 bases at J, with 15 bases between. This CDR3 spans 14 amino acids. CDR1 and CDR2 (germline): MDHEN, SYDVKM. CDR3 bases: TGTGCCAGCAGGAGCCCGGTAGTGGGTTCACCCCTCCACTTT. Translating gives CASRSPVVGSPLHF.

This clone has just one count. This chain connects TRBV5-4 to TRBJ2-3, with 7 bases lining up with TRBD2. CDR1 and CDR2 (germline): SGHNT, YYREEE (reference sequence). CDR3 size: 14 residues. V trimming: 2 bases; J trimming: 4 bases; junction bases outside the gene matches: 4. The CDR3 DNA reads TGTGCCAGCAGCTTTGCGGGAGTGGCAGATACGCAGTATTTT. Translated: CASSFAGVADTQYF.

The CDR3 region has the DNA TGTGCCACCCAGGGGGTTGGGGAGGGAACGCAGTATTTT. Translation gives CATQGVGEGTQYF. V is TRBV25-1 and J is TRBJ2-3; D may match TRBD1 or TRBD2 (7 bases each). V dropped 10 bases and J dropped 9 bases, with 20 bases sitting between them. Per germline, CDR1 MGHDK and CDR2 SYGVNS. This CDR3 has 13 residues.

The chain couples TRBV21-1 to TRBJ1-4; the table's D call, TRBD1, was not checked against the DNA. TRBV21-1 is noted as a pseudogene. This CDR3 is built from 16 residues. The CDR3 sequence: CASSTPRQDLNEKLFF. The DNA of the CDR3 is TGTGCCAGCAGCACACCGAGACAGGACCTTAATGAAAAACTGTTTTTT.

The genes are TRBV6-1 and TRBJ2-1; 8 nucleotides agree with TRBD1. The CDR3 length is 16 residues. With V trimmed by 4 bases and J by 2 bases, 7 bases remained unmatched. Germline assignment: CDR1 MNHNS and CDR2 SASEGT. The CDR3 protein is CASSGRQGFAYNEQFF. In nucleotides, the CDR3 is TGTGCCAGCAGTGGAAGACAGGGGTTCGCCTACAATGAGCAGTTCTTC.

The chain carries TRBV7-8 and TRBJ1-4, with D possibly matching TRBD1 (6 bases). CDR1 is SGHVS, CDR2 FQNEAQ, per germline. The CDR3 has 15 residues. Trimming cost V 3 bases and J 4 bases, with 12 bases left between them. CDR3 amino acids: CASSLGQGLNEKLFF. The CDR3, as DNA: TGTGCCAGCAGCTTGGGACAAGGACTTAATGAAAAACTGTTTTTT.

The V gene is TRBV30, the J gene TRBJ1-2; D is perhaps TRBD1 (5 bases). The CDR3 loop spans 16 amino acids. Germline V gene data show CDR1 as GTSNPN and CDR2 as SVGIG (reference sequence). Trimming left V 1 base short and J 4 bases short, with 19 bases between. DNA of the CDR3: TGTGCCTGGAGTGCGCAGAGGCGGATGGGGCCCTATGGCTACACCTTC. It is translated as CAWSAQRRMGPYGYTF.

The rearrangement uses TRBV29-1 and TRBJ2-7, with 8 bases matching TRBD1. The CDR3 length is 14 residues. Per the germline V gene, CDR1 is SQVTM and CDR2 is ANQGSEA. Trimming cost V 4 bases and J 0 bases; bases outside gene matches: 5. CDR3 DNA sequence: TGCAGCGTTGGGGGACAGGACAACTCCTACGAGCAGTACTTC. Its translation is CSVGGQDNSYEQYF.

The J gene is TRBJ1-6, the V gene TRBV28; tentatively, D is TRBD1 (5 bases). V lost 2 bases and J 3 bases, leaving 17 bases between the germline ends. CDR3 length: 18 residues. Germline values: CDR1 MDHEN, CDR2 SYDVKM. The CDR3 nucleotides read TGTGCCAGCAGTTTAAGGGTGGGGGTTTCGGGCTATAATTCACCCCTCCACTTT. Protein sequence: CASSLRVGVSGYNSPLHF.

J is TRBJ2-6 and V is TRBV5-4; TRBD1 aligns across 12 bases. CDR1 is SGHNT, CDR2 YYREEE, per germline (reference sequence). CDR3 length: 18 residues. V was clipped by 2 bases and J by 4 bases; unmatched bases: 7. The CDR3 DNA sequence: TGTGCCAGCAGCTTAGCCGGGACAGGGGGCACAGGGGCCAACGTCCTGACTTTC. This codes for CASSLAGTGGTGANVLTF.

Written as DNA, the CDR3 is TGTGCCAGCAGTTCGGGACACCCACCGGGCTACACCTTC. Translated, it gives CASSSGHPPGYTF. The rearrangement joins TRBV6-5 to TRBJ1-2; the D gene is possibly TRBD1 (6 bases). Germline loops: CDR1 MNHEY, CDR2 SVGAGI. The ends were cut back, 4 bases at V and 8 bases at J, with 14 bases in the middle. The CDR3 spans 13 residues.